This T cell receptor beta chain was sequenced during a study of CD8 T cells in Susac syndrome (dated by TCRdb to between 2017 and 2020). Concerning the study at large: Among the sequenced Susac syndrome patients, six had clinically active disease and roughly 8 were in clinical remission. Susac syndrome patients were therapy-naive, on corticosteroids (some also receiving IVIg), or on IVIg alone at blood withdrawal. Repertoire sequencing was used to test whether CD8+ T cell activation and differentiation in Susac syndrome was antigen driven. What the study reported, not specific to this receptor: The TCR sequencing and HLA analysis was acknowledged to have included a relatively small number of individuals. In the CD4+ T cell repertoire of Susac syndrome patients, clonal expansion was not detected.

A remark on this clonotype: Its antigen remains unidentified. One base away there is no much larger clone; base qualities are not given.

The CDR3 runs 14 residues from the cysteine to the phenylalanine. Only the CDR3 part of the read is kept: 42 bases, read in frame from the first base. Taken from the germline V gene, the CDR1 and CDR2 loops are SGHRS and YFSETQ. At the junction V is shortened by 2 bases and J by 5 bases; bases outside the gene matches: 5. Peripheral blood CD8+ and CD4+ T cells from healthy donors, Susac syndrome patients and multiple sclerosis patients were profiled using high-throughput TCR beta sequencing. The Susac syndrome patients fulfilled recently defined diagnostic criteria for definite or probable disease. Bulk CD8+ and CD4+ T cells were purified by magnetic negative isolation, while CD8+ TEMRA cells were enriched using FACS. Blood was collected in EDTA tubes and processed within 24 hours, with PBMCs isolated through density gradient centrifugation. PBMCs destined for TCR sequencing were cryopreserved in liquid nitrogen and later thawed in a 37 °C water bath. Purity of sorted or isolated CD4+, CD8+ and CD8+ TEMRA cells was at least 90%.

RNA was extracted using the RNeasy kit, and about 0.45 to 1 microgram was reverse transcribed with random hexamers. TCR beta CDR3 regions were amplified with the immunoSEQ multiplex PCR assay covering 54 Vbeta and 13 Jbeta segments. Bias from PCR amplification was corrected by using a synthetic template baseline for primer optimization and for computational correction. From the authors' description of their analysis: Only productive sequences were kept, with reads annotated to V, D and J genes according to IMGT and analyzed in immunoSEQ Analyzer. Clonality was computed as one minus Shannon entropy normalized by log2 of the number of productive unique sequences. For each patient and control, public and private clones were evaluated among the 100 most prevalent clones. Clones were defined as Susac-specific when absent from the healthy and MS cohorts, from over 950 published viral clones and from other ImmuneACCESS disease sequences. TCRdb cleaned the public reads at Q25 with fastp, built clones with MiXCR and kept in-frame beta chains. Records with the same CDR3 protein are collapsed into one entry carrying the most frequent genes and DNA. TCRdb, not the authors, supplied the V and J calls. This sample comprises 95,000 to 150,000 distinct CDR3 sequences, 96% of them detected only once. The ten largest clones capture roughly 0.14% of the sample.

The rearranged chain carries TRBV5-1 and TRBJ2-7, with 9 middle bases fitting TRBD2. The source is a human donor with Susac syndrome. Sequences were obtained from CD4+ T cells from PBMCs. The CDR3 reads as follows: CASSFLAGYDEQYF. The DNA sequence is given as TGCGCCAGCAGCTTCCTAGCGGGATACGACGAGCAGTACTTC. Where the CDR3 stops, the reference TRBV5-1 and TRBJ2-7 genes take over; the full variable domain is KAGVTQTPRYLIKTRGQQVTLSCSPISGHRSVSWYQQTPGQGLQFLFEYFSETQRNKGNFPGRFSGRQFSNSRSEMNVSTLELGDSALYLCASSFLAGYDEQYFGPGTRLTVT.